These 14 T cell receptor beta chains came from one sample sequenced in a study of T cell responses to AZD1222 COVID-19 vaccine. The protocol was immunoSEQ multiplex PCR, while the TCRdb copy is restricted to in-frame clones and leaves out a portion. This sample has 130,000 to 150,000 clones, with roughly 87% found just once. The sequenced sample was peripheral blood, obtained 28 days after the second AZD1222 dose. Receptors originate from an adult who received the AZD1222 COVID-19 vaccine.

This clone occurred once. The chain is built from TRBV5-1 and TRBJ2-1; maybe TRBD1 (6 bases). CDR3 length equals 15 residues. V was clipped by 0 bases and J by 3 bases, with 10 bases between them. Germline loops: CDR1 SGHRS, CDR2 YFSETQ. The CDR3 here is CASSLDRARYNEQFF. The CDR3 DNA is TGCGCCAGCAGCTTGGACAGGGCCCGCTACAATGAGCAGTTCTTC. Variable domain in full (rest from reference TRBV5-1 and TRBJ2-1): KAGVTQTPRYLIKTRGQQVTLSCSPISGHRSVSWYQQTPGQGLQFLFEYFSETQRNKGNFPGRFSGRQFSNSRSEMNVSTLELGDSALYLCASSLDRARYNEQFFGPGTRLTVL.

V is TRBV12-3 or TRBV12-4 and J is TRBJ2-1, with 9 bases lining up with TRBD2. The CDR3 is 13 residues long. V lost 6 bases, J lost 8 bases, and 5 bases stayed unmatched. CDR3 bases: TGTGCCAGCAGGAATAGCGGGAGTGATGAGCAGTTCTTC. Its protein product is CASRNSGSDEQFF.

The J gene is TRBJ2-1, the V gene TRBV7-6; 14 bases are a match to TRBD2. The CDR3 has 19 residues. Losses at the gene ends were 3 bases for V and 0 bases for J; bases not matched to a gene: 7. Germline values: CDR1 SGHVS, CDR2 FNYEAQ. CDR3 DNA sequence: TGTGCCAGCAGCTTCGAGACTAGCGGGAGGGCGGGCTCCTACAATGAGCAGTTCTTC. Translation: CASSFETSGRAGSYNEQFF.

The V call is TRBV11-2, the J call TRBJ2-5; TRBD2 agrees at 8 bases. Germline V gives CDR1 SGHAT, CDR2 FQNNGV. The CDR3 length is 15 residues. The J segment lost 5 bases and the V segment lost 3 bases, leaving 8 bases of the junction unmatched. This CDR3 reads CASSFSGDLVETQYF. Written as DNA, the CDR3 is TGTGCCAGCAGCTTTAGCGGGGACTTGGTTGAGACCCAGTACTTC.

The chain employs TRBV3-1 (or the pseudogene TRBV3-2) and TRBJ1-2; 8 nucleotides match TRBD1. Germline V gene data show CDR1 as LGHDT and CDR2 as YNNKEL (reference sequence). This CDR3 spans 15 amino acids. V trimming: 1 base; J trimming: 5 bases; junction bases outside the gene matches: 6. CDR3 residues: CASSQGIQGAYGYTF. The CDR3 bases are TGTGCCAGCAGCCAAGGGATTCAGGGGGCTTATGGCTACACCTTC.

The chain employs TRBV4-3 and TRBJ2-2; 7 nucleotides agree with TRBD1. The CDR3 length is 16 residues. V lost 0 bases and J lost 8; bases outside the gene matches: 9. CDR1 and CDR2 (germline): LGHNA, YSLEER. The CDR3 sequence is CASSQEQGFGAGELFF. For the CDR3, the DNA is TGCGCCAGCAGCCAAGAACAGGGGTTCGGAGCGGGGGAGCTGTTTTTT.

This chain links TRBV5-5 with TRBJ2-2; tentatively, D is TRBD1 (6 bases). Between the trimmed V and J ends, which lost 2 bases and 1 base, there was a span of 9 bases. This CDR3 spans 15 amino acids. Germline V lookup: CDR1 SGHKS, CDR2 YYEKEE (reference sequence). CDR3 DNA: TGTGCCAGCAGCTTACAGACAGGGAACACCGGGGAGCTGTTTTTT. Translation: CASSLQTGNTGELFF.

This clone is a singleton in its sample. This chain uses TRBV10-2 with TRBJ2-5; D ambiguous. This CDR3 contains 14 residues. Germline V CDR1 and CDR2: WSHSY, SAAADI. Deletions cut 5 bases from V and 3 bases from J, with 13 bases between. The CDR3 region is CASSWPPVKETQYF. CDR3 nucleotides: TGCGCCAGCAGTTGGCCCCCGGTTAAAGAGACCCAGTACTTC.

This clone was counted between two and nine times. The chain couples TRBV6-2 or TRBV6-3 to TRBJ1-5; 7 positions agree with TRBD1. Germline loops: CDR1 MNHEY, CDR2 SVGEGT. J lost 6 bases, V lost 7 bases, and 12 bases had no gene match. This CDR3 contains 15 residues. CDR3 in amino acids: CASTPEEGAGQPQHF. The CDR3, as DNA: TGTGCCAGCACCCCGGAGGAGGGGGCCGGTCAGCCCCAGCATTTT.

The chain carries TRBV3-1 (or the pseudogene TRBV3-2) and TRBJ1-6; D is unclear. V gave up 0 bases and J gave up 8 bases, with 11 bases separating them. The CDR3 is 15 amino acids. In germline, CDR1 is LGHDT, CDR2 YNNKEL (reference sequence). CDR3 sequence (DNA): TGTGCCAGCAGCCAAGACGGCAGTTTTGATTCACCCCTCCACTTT. Amino acids: CASSQDGSFDSPLHF.

The chain uses TRBV11-2 and TRBJ1-4, with TRBD1 as a possible D gene (5 bases). Trimming removed 5 bases from V and 0 bases from J, with 7 bases in between. Germline lookup yields CDR1 SGHAT and CDR2 FQNNGV. The CDR3 sequence is 14 residues long. This CDR3 reads CASSRGSTNEKLFF. In DNA form, the CDR3 reads TGTGCCAGCAGCCGGGGCTCAACTAATGAAAAACTGTTTTTT.

V gene TRBV2 combines with J gene TRBJ2-7; 11 nucleotides align to TRBD2. From germline, CDR1 is SNHLY and CDR2 FYNNEI. The CDR3 totals 16 residues. V shed 6 bases and J 3 bases; nucleotides not matched to a gene: 10. The CDR3 DNA reads as TGTGCCAGCAGACCGGCGGGACTAGCGGACCGCTACGAGCAGTACTTC. It is translated as CASRPAGLADRYEQYF.

The chain recombines TRBV20-1 with TRBJ2-7; D could derive from TRBD1 or TRBD2 (6 bases each). Germline CDR1 and CDR2: DFQATT and SNEGSKA (reference sequence). V lost 6 bases, J lost 6 bases, and 12 bases lay in between. The CDR3 is 11 residues long. The CDR3 here is CSATQGGEQYF. The CDR3 nucleotides are TGCAGTGCCACACAGGGAGGCGAGCAGTACTTC.

This chain connects TRBV4-2 to TRBJ2-1, with 7 bases identical to TRBD1. CDR3 length equals 16 residues. V was pared by 0 bases and J by 4 bases, with 6 bases of the junction left unmatched. The V gene's germline CDR1 is LGHNA and CDR2 YNFKEQ. This chain's CDR3 is CASSQDETGRYNEQFF. CDR3 in DNA: TGTGCCAGCAGCCAAGATGAGACAGGGCGATACAATGAGCAGTTCTTC.